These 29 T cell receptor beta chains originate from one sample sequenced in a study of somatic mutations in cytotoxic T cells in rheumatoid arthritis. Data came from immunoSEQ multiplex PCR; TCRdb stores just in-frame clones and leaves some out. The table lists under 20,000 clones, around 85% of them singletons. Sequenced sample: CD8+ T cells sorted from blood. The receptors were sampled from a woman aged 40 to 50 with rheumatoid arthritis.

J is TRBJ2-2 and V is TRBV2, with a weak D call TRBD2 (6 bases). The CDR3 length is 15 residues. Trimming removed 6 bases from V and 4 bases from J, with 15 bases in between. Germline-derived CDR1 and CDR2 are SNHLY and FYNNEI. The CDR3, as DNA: TGTGCCAGCAGGGATACTAGCAGCGGCACCGGGGAGCTGTTTTTT. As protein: CASRDTSSGTGELFF.

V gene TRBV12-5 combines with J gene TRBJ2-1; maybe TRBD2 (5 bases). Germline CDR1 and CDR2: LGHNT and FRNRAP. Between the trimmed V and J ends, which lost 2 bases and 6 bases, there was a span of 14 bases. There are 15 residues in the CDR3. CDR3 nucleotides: TGTGCTAGTGGTTTGCGATCCGAGGGCCCCAATGAGCAGTTCTTC. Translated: CASGLRSEGPNEQFF.

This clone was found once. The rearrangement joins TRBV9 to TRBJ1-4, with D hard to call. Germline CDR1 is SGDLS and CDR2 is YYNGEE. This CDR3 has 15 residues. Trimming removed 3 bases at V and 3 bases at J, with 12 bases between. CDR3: CASSDRGSANEKLFF. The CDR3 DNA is TGTGCCAGCAGCGACCGGGGTTCGGCTAATGAAAAACTGTTTTTT.

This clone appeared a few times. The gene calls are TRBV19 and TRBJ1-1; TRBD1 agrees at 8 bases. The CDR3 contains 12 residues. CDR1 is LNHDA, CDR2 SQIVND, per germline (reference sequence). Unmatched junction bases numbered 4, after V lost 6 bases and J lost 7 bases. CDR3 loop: CASSQGAVEAFF. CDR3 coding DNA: TGTGCCAGTAGCCAGGGGGCGGTTGAAGCTTTCTTT.

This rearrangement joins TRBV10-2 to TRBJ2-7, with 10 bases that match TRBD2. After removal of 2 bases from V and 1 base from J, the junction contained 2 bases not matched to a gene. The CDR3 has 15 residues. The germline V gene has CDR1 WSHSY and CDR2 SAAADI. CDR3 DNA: TGCGCCAGCAGTGAGGAGCGGGAGGGTTCCTACGAGCAGTACTTC. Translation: CASSEEREGSYEQYF.

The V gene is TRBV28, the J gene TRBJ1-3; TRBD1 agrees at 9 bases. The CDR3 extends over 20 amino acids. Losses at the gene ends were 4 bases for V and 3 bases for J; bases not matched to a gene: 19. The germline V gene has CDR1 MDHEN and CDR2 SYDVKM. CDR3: CASSSFANRGRGVFGNTIYF. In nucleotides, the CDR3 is TGTGCCAGCAGTTCTTTCGCGAACAGGGGGCGCGGGGTCTTTGGAAACACCATATATTTT.

The CDR3 nucleotides are TGTGCCAGCTCTGGGCCGGCCAGGGGGAACACTGAAGCTTTCTTT. Protein product: CASSGPARGNTEAFF. The rearrangement joins TRBV19 to TRBJ1-1, with D possibly TRBD1 on 6 matching bases. Between the trimmed V and J ends, which lost 9 bases and 1 base, there was a span of 18 bases. CDR3 length: 15 amino acids. CDR1 and CDR2 (germline): LNHDA, SQIVND (reference sequence).

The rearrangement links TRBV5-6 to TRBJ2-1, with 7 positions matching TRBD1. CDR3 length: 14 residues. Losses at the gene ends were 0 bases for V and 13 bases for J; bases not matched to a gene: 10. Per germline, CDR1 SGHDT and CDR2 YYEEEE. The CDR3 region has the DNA TGTGCCAGCAGCTTGGGTTGGGCGGCAGGGGGACAGTTCTTC. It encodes CASSLGWAAGGQFF.

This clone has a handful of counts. CDR3 residues: CASSHHGKETQYF. The DNA for the CDR3 is TGCGCCAGCAGCCATCACGGGAAAGAGACCCAGTACTTC. This rearrangement joins TRBV4-1 to TRBJ2-5; D is perhaps TRBD2 (5 bases). The CDR3 totals 13 residues. Germline CDR1 reads MGHRA; CDR2 reads YSYEKL. The V and J ends lost 3 bases and 3 bases respectively, with 8 bases between them.

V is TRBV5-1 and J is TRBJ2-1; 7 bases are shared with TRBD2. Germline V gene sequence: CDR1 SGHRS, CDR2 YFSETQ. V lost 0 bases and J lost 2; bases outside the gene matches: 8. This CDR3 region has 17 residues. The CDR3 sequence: CASSLVETSDPYNEQFF. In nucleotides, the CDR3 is TGCGCCAGCAGCTTGGTGGAAACTAGCGACCCCTACAATGAGCAGTTCTTC. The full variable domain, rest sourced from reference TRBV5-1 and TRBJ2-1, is KAGVTQTPRYLIKTRGQQVTLSCSPISGHRSVSWYQQTPGQGLQFLFEYFSETQRNKGNFPGRFSGRQFSNSRSEMNVSTLELGDSALYLCASSLVETSDPYNEQFFGPGTRLTVL.

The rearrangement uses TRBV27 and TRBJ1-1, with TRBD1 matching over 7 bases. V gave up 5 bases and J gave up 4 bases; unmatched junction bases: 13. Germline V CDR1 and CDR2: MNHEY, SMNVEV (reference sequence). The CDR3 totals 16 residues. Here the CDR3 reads CASSPLRQGFGTEAFF. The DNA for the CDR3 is TGTGCCAGCAGTCCCCTAAGACAGGGTTTCGGCACTGAAGCTTTCTTT.

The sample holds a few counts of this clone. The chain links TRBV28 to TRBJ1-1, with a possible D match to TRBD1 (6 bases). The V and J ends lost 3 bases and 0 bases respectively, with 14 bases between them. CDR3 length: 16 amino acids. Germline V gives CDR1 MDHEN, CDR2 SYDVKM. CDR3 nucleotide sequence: TGTGCCAGCAGTTTGCCCAGGGGCAGCATGAACACTGAAGCTTTCTTT. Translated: CASSLPRGSMNTEAFF.

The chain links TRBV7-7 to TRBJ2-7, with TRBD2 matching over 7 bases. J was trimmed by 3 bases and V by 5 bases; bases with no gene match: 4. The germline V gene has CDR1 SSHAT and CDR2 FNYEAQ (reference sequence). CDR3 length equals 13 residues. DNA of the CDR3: TGTGCCAGCAGCCAGGGCGGGAGCTACGAGCAGTACTTC. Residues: CASSQGGSYEQYF.

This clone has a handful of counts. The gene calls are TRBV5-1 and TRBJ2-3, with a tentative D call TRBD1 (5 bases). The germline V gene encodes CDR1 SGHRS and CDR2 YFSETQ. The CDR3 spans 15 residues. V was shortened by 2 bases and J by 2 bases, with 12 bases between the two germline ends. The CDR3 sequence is CASSFWGRNTDTQYF. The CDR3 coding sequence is TGCGCCAGCAGCTTTTGGGGCAGAAACACAGATACGCAGTATTTT.

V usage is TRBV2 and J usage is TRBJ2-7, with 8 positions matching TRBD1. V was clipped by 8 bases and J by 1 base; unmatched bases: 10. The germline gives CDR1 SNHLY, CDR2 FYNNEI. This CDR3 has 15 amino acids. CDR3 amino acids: CASSTQGTGSYEQYF. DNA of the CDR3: TGTGCCAGCTCAACCCAGGGGACAGGTTCCTACGAGCAGTACTTC.

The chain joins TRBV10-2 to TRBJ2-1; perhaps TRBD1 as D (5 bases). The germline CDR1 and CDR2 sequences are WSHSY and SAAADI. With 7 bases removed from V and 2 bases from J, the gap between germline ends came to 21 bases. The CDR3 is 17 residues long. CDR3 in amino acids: CASISVQEYKTYNEQFF. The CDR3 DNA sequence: TGCGCCAGCATCAGCGTACAGGAATACAAAACCTACAATGAGCAGTTCTTC.

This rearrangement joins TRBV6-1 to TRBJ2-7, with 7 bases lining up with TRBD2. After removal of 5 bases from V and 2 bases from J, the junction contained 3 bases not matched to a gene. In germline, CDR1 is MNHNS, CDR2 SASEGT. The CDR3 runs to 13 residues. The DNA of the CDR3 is TGTGCCAGCAGTCGGGGGGAGACCTACGAGCAGTACTTC. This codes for CASSRGETYEQYF.

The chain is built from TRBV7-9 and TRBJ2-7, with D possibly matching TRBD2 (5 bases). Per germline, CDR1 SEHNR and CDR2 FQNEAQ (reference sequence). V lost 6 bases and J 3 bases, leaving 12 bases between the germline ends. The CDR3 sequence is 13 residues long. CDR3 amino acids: CASSPGMDYEQYF. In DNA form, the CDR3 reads TGTGCCAGCAGTCCGGGAATGGACTACGAGCAGTACTTC. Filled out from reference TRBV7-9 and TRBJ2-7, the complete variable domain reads DTGVSQNPRHKITKRGQNVTFRCDPISEHNRLYWYRQTLGQGPEFLTYFQNEAQLEKSRLLSDRFSAERPKGSFSTLEIQRTEQGDSAMYLCASSPGMDYEQYFGPGTRLTVT.

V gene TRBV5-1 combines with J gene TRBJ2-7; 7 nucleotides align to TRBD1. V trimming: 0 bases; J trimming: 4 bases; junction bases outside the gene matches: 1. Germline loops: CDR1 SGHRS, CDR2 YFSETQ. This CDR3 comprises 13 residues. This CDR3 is CASSLGTGYEQYF. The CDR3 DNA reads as TGCGCCAGCAGCTTGGGGACAGGATACGAGCAGTACTTC.

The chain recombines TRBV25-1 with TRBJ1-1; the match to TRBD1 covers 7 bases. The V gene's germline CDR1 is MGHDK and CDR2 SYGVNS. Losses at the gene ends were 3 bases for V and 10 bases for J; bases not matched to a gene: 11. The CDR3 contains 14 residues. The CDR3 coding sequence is TGTGCCAGCAGTGACCGGACAGGAACCTCAACAGCTTTCTTT. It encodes CASSDRTGTSTAFF.

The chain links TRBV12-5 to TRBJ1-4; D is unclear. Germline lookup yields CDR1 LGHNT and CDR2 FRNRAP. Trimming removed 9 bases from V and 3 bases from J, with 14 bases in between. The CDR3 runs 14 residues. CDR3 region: CASADRAANEKLFF. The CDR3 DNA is TGTGCTAGCGCCGACCGCGCGGCTAATGAAAAACTGTTTTTT.

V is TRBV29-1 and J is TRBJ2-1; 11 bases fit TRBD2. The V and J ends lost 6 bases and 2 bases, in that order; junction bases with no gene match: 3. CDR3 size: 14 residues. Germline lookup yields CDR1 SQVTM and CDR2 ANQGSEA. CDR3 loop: CSVAGLAAYNEQFF. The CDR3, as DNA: TGCAGCGTCGCGGGACTAGCGGCCTACAATGAGCAGTTCTTC.

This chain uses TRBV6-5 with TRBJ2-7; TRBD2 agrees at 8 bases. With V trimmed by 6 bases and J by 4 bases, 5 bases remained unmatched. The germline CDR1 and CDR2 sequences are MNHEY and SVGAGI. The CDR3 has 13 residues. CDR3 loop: CASRAGGRYEQYF. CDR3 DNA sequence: TGTGCCAGCAGGGCGGGGGGTAGGTACGAGCAGTACTTC.

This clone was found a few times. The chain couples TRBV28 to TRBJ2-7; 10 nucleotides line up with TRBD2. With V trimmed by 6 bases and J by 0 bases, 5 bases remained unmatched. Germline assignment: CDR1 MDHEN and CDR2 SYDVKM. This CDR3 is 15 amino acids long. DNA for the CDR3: TGTGCCAGCAGCCGCGGACTAGCGGCCTCCTACGAGCAGTACTTC. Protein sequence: CASSRGLAASYEQYF.

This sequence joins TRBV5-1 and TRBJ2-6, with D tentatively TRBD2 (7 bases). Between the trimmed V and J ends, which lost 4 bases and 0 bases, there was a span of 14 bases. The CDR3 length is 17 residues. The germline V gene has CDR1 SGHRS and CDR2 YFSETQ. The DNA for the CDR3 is TGCGCCAGCAGCCAAATAGGGGGGGGCTCTGGGGCCAACGTCCTGACTTTC. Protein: CASSQIGGGSGANVLTF.

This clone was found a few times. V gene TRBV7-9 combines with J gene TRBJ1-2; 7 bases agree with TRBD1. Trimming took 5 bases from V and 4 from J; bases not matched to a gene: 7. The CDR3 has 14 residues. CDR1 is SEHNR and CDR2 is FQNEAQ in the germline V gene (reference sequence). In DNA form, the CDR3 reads TGTGCCAGCAGCGTACAGGGGTCCCTCTATGGCTACACCTTC. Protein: CASSVQGSLYGYTF.

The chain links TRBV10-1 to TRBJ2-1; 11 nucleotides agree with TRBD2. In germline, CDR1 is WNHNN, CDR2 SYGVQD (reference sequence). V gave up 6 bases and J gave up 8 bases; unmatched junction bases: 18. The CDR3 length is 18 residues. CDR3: CASSPPGASGGRRDEQFF. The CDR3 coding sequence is TGCGCCAGCAGCCCGCCCGGGGCTAGCGGGGGGCGAAGGGATGAGCAGTTCTTC.

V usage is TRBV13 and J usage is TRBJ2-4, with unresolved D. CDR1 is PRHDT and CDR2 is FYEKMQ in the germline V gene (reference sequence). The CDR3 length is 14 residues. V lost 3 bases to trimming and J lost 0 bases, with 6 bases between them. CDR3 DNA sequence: TGTGCCAGCAGCTTGCGGTCAGCCAAAAACATTCAGTACTTC. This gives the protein CASSLRSAKNIQYF. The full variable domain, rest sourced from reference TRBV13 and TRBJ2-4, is AAGVIQSPRHLIKEKRETATLKCYPIPRHDTVYWYQQGPGQDPQFLISFYEKMQSDKGSIPDRFSAQQFSDYHSELNMSSLELGDSALYFCASSLRSAKNIQYFGAGTRLSVL.

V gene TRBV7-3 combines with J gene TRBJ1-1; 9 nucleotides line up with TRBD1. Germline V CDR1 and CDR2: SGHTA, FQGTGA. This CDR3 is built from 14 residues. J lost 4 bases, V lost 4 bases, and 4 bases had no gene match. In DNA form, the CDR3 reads TGTGCCAGCAGCTCCGCGACAGGGGGCACTGAAGCTTTCTTT. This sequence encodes CASSSATGGTEAFF.